The text below deals with one TCR beta chain. Its antigen is currently unknown. This specimen comes from a study of T-cell memory formation after mild COVID-19. Per germline, CDR1 SEHNR and CDR2 FQNEAQ (reference sequence). The CDR3 extends over 15 amino acids. Unmatched junction bases numbered 7, after V lost 3 bases and J lost 7 bases. 5'RACE primed at constant segments yielded TCR alpha and TCR beta cDNA libraries bearing sample barcodes and UMIs. Using its own MiXCR run on the 5' RACE reads, TCRdb lists one record per CDR3 protein. This sample carries around 390,000 distinct CDR3 sequences, approximately 15% of them seen once, and the ten largest clones take about a fifth. Overall study results and limits: Contracting clones localized mainly to CM and EM when CD4+ and mainly to EMRA when CD8+.

The sequencing sample was made of PBMCs or a T cell subset sorted from them (not recorded which). This receptor was obtained from a man aged 18-30 years who had mild COVID-19 (a few samples of this study predate the infection). Cell type and time point are not known. The J gene is TRBJ2-4, the V gene TRBV7-9, with 9 bases that match TRBD1. The chain's CDR3 is CASSLDRGPSNIQYF. CDR3 nucleotide sequence: TGTGCCAGCAGCTTGGACAGGGGTCCGTCTAACATTCAGTACTTC.